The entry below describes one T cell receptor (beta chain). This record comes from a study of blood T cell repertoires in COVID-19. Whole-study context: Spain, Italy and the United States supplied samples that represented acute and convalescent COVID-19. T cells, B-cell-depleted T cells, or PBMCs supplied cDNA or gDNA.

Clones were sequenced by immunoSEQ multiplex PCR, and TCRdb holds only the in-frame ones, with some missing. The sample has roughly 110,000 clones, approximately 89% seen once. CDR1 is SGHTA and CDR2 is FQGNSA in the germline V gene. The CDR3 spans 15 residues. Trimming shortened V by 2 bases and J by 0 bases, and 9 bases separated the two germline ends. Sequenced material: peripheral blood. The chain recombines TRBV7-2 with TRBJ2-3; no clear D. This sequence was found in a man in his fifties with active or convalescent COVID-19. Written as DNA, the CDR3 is TGTGCCAGCAGCTTATCCCCACTTAGCACAGATACGCAGTATTTT. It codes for CASSLSPLSTDTQYF.